The T cell receptor beta chain described here comes from a study of T cells in Graves' hyperthyroidism and ophthalmopathy. Broader study findings: Stable hyperthyroidism was told apart from ophthalmopathy by a model built on 13 V-J features.

This clonotype came up many times. The target antigen is unknown. The V gene lost 7 bases and the J gene lost 4 bases, with 19 bases spanning the gap. The CDR3 covers 15 residues. CDR1 and CDR2 from the germline V gene are SGHVS and FQNEAQ. Researchers amplified the TCR beta CDR3 regions from RNA transcripts. The HTBI primer set drove a first-round RT-PCR of the TCR CDR3. TCRdb fed the multiplex PCR reads into MiXCR, producing one record per CDR3 protein. The table lists around 300,000 distinct CDR3 sequences, around 13% of them singletons. No ophthalmopathy progression within 18 months constituted stable Graves' hyperthyroidism. Diagnosing involved the use of clinical symptoms, serum thyroxine and TRAb, thyroid ultrasound and orbital computed tomography.

Sequenced: blood. The TCR was taken from a young woman with Graves' hyperthyroidism. The V call is TRBV7-8, the J call TRBJ2-5; unclear D gene. CDR3 sequence reads: CASTRSTQPGETQYF. CDR3 DNA: TGTGCCAGCACCCGCTCGACTCAGCCAGGAGAGACCCAGTACTTC.